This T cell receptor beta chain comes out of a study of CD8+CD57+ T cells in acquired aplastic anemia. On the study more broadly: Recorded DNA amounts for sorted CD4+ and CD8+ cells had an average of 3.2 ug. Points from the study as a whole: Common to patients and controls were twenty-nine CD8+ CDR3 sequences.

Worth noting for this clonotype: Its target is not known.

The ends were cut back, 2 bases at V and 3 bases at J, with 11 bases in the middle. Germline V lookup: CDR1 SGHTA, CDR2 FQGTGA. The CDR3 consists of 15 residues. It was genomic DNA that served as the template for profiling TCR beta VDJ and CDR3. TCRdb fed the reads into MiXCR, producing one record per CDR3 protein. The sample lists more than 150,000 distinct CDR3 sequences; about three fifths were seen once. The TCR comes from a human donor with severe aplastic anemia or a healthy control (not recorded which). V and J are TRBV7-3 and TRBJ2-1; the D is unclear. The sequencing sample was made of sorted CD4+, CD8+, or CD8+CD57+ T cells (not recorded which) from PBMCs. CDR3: CASSLAGPDYNEQFF. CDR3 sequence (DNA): TGTGCCAGCAGCTTAGCAGGTCCTGACTACAATGAGCAGTTCTTC.